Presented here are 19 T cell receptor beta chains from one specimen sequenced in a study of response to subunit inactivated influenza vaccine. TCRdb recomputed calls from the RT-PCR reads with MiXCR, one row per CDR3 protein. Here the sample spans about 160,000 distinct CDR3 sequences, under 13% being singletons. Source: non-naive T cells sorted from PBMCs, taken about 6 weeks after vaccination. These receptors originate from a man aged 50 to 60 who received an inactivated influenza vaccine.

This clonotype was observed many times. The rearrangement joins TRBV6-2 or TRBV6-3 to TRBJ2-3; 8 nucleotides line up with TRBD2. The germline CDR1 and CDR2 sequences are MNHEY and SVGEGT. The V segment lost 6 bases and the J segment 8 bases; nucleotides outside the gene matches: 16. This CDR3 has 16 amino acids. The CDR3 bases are TGTGCCAGCAGGGCCCGAGCGGGAGTTTCTTATTCTACGCAGTATTTT. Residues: CASRARAGVSYSTQYF.

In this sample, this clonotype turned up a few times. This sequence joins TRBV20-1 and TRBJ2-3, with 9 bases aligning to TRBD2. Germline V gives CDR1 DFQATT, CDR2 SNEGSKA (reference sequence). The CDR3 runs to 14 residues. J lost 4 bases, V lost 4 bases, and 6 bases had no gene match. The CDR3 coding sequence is TGCAGTGCTAATAGCGGGAGTCGTTCAGATACGCAGTATTTT. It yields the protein CSANSGSRSDTQYF.

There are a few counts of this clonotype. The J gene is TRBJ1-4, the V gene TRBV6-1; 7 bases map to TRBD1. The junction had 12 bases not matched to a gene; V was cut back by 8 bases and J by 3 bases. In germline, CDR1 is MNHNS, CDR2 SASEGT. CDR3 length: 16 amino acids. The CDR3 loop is CASVRQGGSSNEKLFF. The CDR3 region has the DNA TGTGCCAGCGTAAGACAGGGAGGGAGTTCTAATGAAAAACTGTTTTTT.

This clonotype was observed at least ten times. CDR3 in DNA: TGTGCCAGCAGCTTAGGGGGACGAGGGGTCTATGGCTACACCTTC. Translating it yields CASSLGGRGVYGYTF. The rearrangement uses TRBV7-8 and TRBJ1-2; D might be TRBD1 (5 bases). The CDR3 has 15 amino acids. From germline, CDR1 is SGHVS and CDR2 FQNEAQ. V was cut by 1 base and J by 4 bases, with 13 bases left in between. Full variable domain (missing parts from reference TRBV7-8 and TRBJ1-2): GAGVSQSPRYKVAKRGQDVALRCDPISGHVSLFWYQQALGQGPEFLTYFQNEAQLDKSGLPSDRFFAERPEGSVSTLKIQRTQQEDSAVYLCASSLGGRGVYGYTFGSGTRLTVV.

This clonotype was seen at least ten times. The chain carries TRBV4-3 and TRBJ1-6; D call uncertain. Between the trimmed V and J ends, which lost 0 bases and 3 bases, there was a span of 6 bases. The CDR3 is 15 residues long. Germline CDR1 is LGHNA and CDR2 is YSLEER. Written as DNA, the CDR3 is TGCGCCAGCAGCCAAGACCCCGACTATAATTCACCCCTCCACTTT. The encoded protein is CASSQDPDYNSPLHF.

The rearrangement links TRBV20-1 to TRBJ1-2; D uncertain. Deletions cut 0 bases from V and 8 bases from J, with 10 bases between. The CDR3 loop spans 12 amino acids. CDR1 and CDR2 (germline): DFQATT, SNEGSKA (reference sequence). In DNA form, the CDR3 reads TGCAGTGCTAGAGAGGGCGGGAGAGGCTACACCTTC. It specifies CSAREGGRGYTF.

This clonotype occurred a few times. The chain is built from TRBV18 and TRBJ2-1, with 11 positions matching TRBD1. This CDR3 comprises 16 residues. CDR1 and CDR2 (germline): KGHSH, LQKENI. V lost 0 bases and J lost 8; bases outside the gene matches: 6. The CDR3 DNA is TGTGCCAGCTCACCACCTGGTGGACAGGGGGCGCATGAGCAGTTCTTC. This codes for CASSPPGGQGAHEQFF.

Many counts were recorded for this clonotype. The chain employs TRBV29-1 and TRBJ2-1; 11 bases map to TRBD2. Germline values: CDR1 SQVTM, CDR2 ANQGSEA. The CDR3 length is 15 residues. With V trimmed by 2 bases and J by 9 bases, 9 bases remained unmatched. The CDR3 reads CSVEMRLAGQAEQFF. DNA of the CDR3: TGCAGCGTTGAAATGCGACTAGCGGGACAGGCTGAGCAGTTCTTC.

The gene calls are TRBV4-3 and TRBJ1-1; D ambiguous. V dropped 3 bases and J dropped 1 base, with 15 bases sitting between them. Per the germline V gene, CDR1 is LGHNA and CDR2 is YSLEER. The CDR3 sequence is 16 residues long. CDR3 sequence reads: CASSHSAGVANTEAFF. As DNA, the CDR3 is TGCGCCAGCAGCCACTCCGCCGGGGTCGCGAACACTGAAGCTTTCTTT.

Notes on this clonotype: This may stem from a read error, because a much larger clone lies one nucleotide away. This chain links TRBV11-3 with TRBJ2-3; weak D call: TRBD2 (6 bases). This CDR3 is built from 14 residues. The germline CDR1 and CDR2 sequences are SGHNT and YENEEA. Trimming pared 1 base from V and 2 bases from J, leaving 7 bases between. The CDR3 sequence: CASSLGGATDTQYF. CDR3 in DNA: TGTGCCAGCAGCTTAGGCGGGGCCACAGATACGCAGTATTTT.

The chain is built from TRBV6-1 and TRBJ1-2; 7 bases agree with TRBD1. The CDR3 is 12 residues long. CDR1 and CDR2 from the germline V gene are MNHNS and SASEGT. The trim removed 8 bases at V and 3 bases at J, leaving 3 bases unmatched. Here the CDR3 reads CASLRGHYGYTF. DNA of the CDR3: TGTGCCAGCCTTAGGGGGCACTATGGCTACACCTTC.

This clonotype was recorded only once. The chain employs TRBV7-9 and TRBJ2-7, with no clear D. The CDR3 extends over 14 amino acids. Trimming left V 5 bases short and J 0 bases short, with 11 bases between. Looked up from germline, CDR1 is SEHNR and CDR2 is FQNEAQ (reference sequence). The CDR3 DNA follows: TGTGCCAGCAGCCCCCACGACACCTCCTACGAGCAGTACTTC. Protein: CASSPHDTSYEQYF.

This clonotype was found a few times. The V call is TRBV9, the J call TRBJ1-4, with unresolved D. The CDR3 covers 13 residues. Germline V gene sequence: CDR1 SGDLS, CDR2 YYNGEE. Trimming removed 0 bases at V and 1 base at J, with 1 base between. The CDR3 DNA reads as TGTGCCAGCAGCGTAGGAACTAATGAAAAACTGTTTTTT. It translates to CASSVGTNEKLFF.

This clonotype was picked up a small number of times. The DNA for the CDR3 is TGTGCCAGCAGACAGGAGGATAACACTGAAGCTTTCTTT. It codes for CASRQEDNTEAFF. The V call is TRBV2, the J call TRBJ1-1, with D tentatively TRBD1 (5 bases). This CDR3 has 13 amino acids. Germline loops: CDR1 SNHLY, CDR2 FYNNEI. Trimming stripped 6 bases from V and 2 bases from J, with 10 bases between.

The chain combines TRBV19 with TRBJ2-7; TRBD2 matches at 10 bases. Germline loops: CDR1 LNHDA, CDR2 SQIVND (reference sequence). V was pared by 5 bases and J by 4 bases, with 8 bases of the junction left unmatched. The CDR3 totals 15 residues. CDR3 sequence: CASSLEREGRYEQYF. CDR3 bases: TGTGCCAGTAGTCTCGAGCGGGAGGGCCGGTACGAGCAGTACTTC.

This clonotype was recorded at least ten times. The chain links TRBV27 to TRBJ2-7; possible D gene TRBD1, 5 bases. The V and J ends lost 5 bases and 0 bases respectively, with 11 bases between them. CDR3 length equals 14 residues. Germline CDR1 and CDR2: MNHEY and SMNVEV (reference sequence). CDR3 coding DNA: TGTGCCAGCAGTGCGACAGTATACTCCTACGAGCAGTACTTC. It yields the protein CASSATVYSYEQYF.

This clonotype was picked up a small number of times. This CDR3 is CASSHRTGNTIYF. In DNA, the CDR3 is TGTGCCAGCAGCCATAGGACTGGAAACACCATATATTTT. The rearrangement uses TRBV3-1 and TRBJ1-3; no definite D call. The CDR3 extends over 13 amino acids. The germline V gene encodes CDR1 LGHDT and CDR2 YNNKEL (reference sequence). Trimming stripped 3 bases from V and 2 bases from J, with 5 bases between.

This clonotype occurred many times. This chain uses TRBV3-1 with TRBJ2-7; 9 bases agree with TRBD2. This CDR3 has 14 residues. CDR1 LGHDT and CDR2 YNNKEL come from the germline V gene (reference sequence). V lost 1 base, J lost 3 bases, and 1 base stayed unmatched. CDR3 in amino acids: CASSQVAGVYEQYF. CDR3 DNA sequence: TGTGCCAGCAGCCAAGTAGCGGGAGTCTACGAGCAGTACTTC.

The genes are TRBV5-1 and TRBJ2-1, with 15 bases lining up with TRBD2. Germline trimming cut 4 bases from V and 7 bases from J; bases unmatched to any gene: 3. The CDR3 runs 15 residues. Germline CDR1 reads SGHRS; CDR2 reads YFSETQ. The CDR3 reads CASSEGLAGGNEQFF. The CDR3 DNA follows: TGCGCCAGCAGCGAGGGACTAGCGGGGGGAAATGAGCAGTTCTTC. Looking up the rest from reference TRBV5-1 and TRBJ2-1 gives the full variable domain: KAGVTQTPRYLIKTRGQQVTLSCSPISGHRSVSWYQQTPGQGLQFLFEYFSETQRNKGNFPGRFSGRQFSNSRSEMNVSTLELGDSALYLCASSEGLAGGNEQFFGPGTRLTVL.